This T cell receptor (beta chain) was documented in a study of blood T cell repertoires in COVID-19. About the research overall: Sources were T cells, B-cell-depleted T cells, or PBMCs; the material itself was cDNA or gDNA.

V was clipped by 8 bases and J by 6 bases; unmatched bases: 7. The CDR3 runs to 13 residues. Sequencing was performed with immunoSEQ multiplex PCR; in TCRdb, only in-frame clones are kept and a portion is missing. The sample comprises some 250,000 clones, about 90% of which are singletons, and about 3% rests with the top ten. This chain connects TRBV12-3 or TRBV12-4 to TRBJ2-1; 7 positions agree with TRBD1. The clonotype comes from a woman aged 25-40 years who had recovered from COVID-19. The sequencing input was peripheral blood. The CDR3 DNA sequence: TGTGCCAGCCTTAGGGGGCACCTCAATGAGCAGTTCTTC. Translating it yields CASLRGHLNEQFF.